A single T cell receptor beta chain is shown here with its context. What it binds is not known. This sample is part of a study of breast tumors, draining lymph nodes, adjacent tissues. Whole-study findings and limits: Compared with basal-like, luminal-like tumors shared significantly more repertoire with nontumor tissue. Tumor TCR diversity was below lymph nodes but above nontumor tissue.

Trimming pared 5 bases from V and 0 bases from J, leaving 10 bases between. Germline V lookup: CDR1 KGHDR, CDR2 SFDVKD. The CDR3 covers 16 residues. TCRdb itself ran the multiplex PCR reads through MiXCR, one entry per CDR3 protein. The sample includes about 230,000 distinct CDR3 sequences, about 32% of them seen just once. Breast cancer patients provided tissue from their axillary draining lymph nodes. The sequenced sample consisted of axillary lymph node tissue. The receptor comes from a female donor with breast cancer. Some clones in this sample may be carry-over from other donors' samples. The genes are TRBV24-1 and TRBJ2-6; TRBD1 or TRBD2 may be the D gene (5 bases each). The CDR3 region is CATSVGANSGANVLTF. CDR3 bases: TGTGCCACCAGTGTCGGGGCCAACTCTGGGGCCAACGTCCTGACTTTC.